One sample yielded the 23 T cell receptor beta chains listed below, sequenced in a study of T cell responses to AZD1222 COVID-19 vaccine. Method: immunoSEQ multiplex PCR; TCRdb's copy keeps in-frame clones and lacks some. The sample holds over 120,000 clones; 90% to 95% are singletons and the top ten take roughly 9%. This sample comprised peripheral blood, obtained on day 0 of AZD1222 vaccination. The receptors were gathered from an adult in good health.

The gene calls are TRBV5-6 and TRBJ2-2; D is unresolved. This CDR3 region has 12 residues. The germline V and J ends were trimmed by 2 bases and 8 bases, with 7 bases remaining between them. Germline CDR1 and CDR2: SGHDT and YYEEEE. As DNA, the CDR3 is TGTGCCAGCAGCTTTTATGAGGGGGAGCTGTTTTTT. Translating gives CASSFYEGELFF.

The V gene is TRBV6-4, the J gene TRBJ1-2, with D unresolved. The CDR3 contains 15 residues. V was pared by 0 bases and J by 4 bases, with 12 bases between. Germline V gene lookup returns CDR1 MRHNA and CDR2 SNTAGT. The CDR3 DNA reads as TGTGCCAGCAGTGACTCCGGGAGGGCAGTCTATGGCTACACCTTC. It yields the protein CASSDSGRAVYGYTF.

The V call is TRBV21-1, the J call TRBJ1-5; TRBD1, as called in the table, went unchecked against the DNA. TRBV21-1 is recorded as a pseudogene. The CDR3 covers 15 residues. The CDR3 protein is CASSDLTGGNQPQHF. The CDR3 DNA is TGTGCCAGCAGCGACCTGACAGGGGGCAATCAGCCCCAGCATTTT.

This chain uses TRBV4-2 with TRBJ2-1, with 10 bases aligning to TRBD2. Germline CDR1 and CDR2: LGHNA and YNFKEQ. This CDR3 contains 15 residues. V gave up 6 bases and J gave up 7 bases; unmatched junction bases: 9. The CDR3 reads CASSRASGGANEQFF. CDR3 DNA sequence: TGTGCCAGCAGTAGGGCGAGCGGGGGGGCAAATGAGCAGTTCTTC.

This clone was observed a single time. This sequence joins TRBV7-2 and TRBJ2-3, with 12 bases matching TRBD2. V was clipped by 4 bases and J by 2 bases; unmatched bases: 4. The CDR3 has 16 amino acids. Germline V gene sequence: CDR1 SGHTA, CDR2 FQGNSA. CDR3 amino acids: CASSWRTSGVTDTQYF. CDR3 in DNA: TGTGCCAGCAGCTGGCGGACTAGCGGGGTCACAGATACGCAGTATTTT. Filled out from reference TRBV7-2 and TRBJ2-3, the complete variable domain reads GAGVSQSPSNKVTEKGKDVELRCDPISGHTALYWYRQSLGQGLEFLIYFQGNSAPDKSGLPSDRFSAERTGGSVSTLTIQRTQQEDSAVYLCASSWRTSGVTDTQYFGPGTRLTVL.

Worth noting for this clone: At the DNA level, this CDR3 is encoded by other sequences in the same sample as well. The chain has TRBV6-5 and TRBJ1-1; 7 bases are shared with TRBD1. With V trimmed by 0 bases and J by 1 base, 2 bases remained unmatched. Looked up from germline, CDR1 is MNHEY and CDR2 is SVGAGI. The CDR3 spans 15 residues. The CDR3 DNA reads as TGTGCCAGCAGTTACTCCAGGACAGGGAACACTGAAGCTTTCTTT. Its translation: CASSYSRTGNTEAFF.

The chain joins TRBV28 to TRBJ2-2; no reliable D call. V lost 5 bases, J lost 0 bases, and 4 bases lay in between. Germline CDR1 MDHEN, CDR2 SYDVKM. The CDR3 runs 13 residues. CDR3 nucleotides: TGTGCCAGCAGTAGCGCGAACACCGGGGAGCTGTTTTTT. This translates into CASSSANTGELFF.

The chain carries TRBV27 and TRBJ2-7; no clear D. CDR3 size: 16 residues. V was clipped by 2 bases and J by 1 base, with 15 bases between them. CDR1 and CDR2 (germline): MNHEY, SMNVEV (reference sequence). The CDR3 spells CASSLMPATRSYEQYF. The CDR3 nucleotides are TGTGCCAGCAGTTTAATGCCGGCAACCCGATCCTACGAGCAGTACTTC.

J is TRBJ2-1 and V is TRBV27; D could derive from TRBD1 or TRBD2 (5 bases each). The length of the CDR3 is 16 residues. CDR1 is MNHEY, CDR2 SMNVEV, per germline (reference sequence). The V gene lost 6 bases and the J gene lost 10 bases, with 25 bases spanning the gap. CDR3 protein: CASSPSKGMRAGEQFF. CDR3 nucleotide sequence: TGTGCCAGCAGCCCGAGTAAAGGAATGAGGGCAGGGGAGCAGTTCTTC.

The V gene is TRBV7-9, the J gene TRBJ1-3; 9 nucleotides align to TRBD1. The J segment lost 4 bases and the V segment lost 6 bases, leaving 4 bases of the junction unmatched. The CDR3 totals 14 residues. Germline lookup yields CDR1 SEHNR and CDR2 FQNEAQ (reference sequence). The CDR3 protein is CASRPGQGGNTIYF. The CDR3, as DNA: TGTGCCAGCAGACCCGGACAGGGGGGAAACACCATATATTTT.

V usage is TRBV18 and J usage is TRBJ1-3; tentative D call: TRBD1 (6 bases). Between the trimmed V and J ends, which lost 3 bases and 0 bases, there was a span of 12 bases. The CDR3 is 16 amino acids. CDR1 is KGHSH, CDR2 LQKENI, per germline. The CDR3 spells CASSPIRGISGNTIYF. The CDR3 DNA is TGTGCCAGCTCACCCATCAGGGGCATCTCTGGAAACACCATATATTTT. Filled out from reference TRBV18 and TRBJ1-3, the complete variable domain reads NAGVMQNPRHLVRRRGQEARLRCSPMKGHSHVYWYRQLPEEGLKFMVYLQKENIIDESGMPKERFSAEFPKEGPSILRIQQVVRGDSAAYFCASSPIRGISGNTIYFGEGSWLTVV.

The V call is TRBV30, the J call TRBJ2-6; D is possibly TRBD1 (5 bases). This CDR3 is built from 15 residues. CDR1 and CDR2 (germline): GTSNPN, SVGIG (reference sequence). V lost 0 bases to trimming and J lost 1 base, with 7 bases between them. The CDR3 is CAWSVGASGANVLTF. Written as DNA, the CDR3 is TGTGCCTGGAGTGTAGGGGCTTCTGGGGCCAACGTCCTGACTTTC.

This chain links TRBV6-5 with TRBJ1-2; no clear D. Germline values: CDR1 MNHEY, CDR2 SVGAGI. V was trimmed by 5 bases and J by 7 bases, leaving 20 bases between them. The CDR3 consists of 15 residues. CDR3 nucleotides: TGTGCCAGCAGTATGACAAGAAAGGGTATTAGTGGCTACACCTTC. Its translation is CASSMTRKGISGYTF.

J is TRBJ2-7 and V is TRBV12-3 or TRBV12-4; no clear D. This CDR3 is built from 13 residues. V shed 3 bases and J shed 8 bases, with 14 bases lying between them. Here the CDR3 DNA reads TGTGCCAGCAGTTTTTTGAACAGAGCTCAGCAGTACTTC. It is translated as CASSFLNRAQQYF.

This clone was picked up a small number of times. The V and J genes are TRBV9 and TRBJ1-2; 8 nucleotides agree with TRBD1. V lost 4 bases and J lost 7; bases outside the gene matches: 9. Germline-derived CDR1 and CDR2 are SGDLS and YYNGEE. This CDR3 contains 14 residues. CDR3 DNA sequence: TGTGCCAGCAGCACCCGAACAGGGGGGTCTGGCTACACCTTC. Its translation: CASSTRTGGSGYTF.

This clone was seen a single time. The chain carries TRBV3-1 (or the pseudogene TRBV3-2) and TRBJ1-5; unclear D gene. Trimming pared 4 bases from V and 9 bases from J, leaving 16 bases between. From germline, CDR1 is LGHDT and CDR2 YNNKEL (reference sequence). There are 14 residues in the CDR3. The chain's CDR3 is CASSLSVGARPQHF. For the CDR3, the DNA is TGTGCCAGCAGCCTATCCGTCGGCGCCCGGCCCCAGCATTTT.

CDR3 amino acids: CAWGYSRDRGRAFF. In nucleotides, the CDR3 is TGTGCCTGGGGATACAGCCGGGACAGGGGGAGGGCTTTCTTT. The rearrangement uses TRBV30 and TRBJ1-1; 11 positions match TRBD1. V lost 5 bases to trimming and J lost 11 bases; unmatched junction nucleotides: 13. CDR3 size: 14 residues. Germline V gene data show CDR1 as GTSNPN and CDR2 as SVGIG (reference sequence).

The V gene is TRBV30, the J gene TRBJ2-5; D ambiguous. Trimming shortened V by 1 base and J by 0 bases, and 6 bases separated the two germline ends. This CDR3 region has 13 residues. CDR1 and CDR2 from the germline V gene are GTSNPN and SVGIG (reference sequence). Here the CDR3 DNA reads TGTGCCTGGAGTGGGAACTACCAAGAGACCCAGTACTTC. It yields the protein CAWSGNYQETQYF.

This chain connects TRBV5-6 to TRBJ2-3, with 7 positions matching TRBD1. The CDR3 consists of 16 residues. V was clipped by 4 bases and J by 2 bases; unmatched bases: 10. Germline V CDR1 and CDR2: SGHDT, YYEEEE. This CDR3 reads CASSRATGLNTDTQYF. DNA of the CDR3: TGTGCCAGCAGCCGGGCGACAGGGCTCAACACAGATACGCAGTATTTT.

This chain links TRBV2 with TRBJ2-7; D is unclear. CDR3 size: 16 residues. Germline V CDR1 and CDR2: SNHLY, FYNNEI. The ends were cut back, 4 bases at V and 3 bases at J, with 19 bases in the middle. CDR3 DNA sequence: TGTGCCAGCAGTGGGGGTTTCGCCATTCAGTACTACGAGCAGTACTTC. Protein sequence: CASSGGFAIQYYEQYF.

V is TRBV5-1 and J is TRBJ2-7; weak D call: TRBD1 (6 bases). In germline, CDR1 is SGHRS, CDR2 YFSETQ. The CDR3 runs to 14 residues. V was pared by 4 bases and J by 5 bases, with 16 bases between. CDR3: CASSPYRVDNEQYF. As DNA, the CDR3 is TGCGCCAGCAGCCCATACAGGGTAGATAACGAGCAGTACTTC.

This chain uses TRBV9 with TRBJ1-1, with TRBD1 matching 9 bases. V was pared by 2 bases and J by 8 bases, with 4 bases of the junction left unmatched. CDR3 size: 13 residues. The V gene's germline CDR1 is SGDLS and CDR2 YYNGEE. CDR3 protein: CASSVRTGAEAFF. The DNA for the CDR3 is TGTGCCAGCAGCGTGAGGACAGGGGCGGAAGCTTTCTTT.

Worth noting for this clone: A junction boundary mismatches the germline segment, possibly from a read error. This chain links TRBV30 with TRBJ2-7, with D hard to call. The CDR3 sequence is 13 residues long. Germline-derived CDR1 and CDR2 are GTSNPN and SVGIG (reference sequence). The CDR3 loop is CAWGVVFRSEQYF. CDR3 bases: TGTGCCTGGGGTGTGGTATTTCGATCCGAGCAGTACTTC.